This is a list of T cell receptor beta chains from one sample in a study of cytomegalovirus exposure and HLA in healthy donors. Profiling relied on immunoSEQ multiplex PCR, and the TCRdb table lists in-frame clones only, not all of them. This sample has around 130,000 clones, with about 80% found just once. The sequenced sample was PBMCs. These receptors all come from a man younger than 45 in good health and CMV-seronegative. CDR3s leave out the opening cysteine and the closing phenylalanine or tryptophan. Fields, in order: J gene, V gene, CDR3 protein.

TRBJ2-7 TRBV7-2 ASSLTSGSYEQY
TRBJ1-4 TRBV18 ASSPPSAGGEKLF
TRBJ1-3 TRBV6-1 ASREGGFGNTIY
TRBJ1-4 TRBV6-5 ASSSAGATNEKLF
TRBJ2-5 TRBV19 ASSFQDRGGETQY
TRBJ1-1 TRBV18 ASSLMDRAGEAF
TRBJ2-5 TRBV7-2 ASTIYPTGYLGETQY
TRBJ2-2 TRBV10-1 ASSEFLATTNTGELF
TRBJ2-7 TRBV28 ASRVPAGTGLYEQY
TRBJ2-2 TRBV10-1 ASKADTGELF
TRBJ2-7 TRBV4-1 ASSQRPETGEQY
TRBJ2-7 TRBV30 AWRQGGPTYEQY
TRBJ2-7 TRBV10-3 AIRSAGGGGQY
TRBJ1-1 TRBV19 ASTPGWGKNTEAF
TRBJ2-7 TRBV28 ASSSPGGVTYEQY